This T cell receptor beta chain was sequenced during a study of blood T cell repertoires in COVID-19. At the level of the study: Both acute and convalescent COVID-19 samples were obtained from the United States, Italy and Spain.

Germline V gene data show CDR1 as SNHLY and CDR2 as FYNNEI. This CDR3 spans 13 amino acids. Trimming took 6 bases from V and 5 from J, leaving 12 bases between them. Original analysis: Researchers report that nucleated cell counts were estimated from reference gene primer amplification. Data came from immunoSEQ multiplex PCR; TCRdb stores just in-frame clones and leaves some out. V, J and clone size are taken as reported in that table, and D and trimming were inferred from the DNA itself. The sample has some 270,000 clones; approximately 89% are singletons. The sample was PBMCs or T cells enriched from blood (not recorded which). The sequence was obtained from a woman aged 40 to 50 who had been exposed to COVID-19. The V call is TRBV2, the J call TRBJ2-3; TRBD2 is a possible D gene (5 bases). The DNA of the CDR3 is TGTGCCAGCAGCCTGGACTGGGTAGATACGCAGTATTTT. Translation: CASSLDWVDTQYF.